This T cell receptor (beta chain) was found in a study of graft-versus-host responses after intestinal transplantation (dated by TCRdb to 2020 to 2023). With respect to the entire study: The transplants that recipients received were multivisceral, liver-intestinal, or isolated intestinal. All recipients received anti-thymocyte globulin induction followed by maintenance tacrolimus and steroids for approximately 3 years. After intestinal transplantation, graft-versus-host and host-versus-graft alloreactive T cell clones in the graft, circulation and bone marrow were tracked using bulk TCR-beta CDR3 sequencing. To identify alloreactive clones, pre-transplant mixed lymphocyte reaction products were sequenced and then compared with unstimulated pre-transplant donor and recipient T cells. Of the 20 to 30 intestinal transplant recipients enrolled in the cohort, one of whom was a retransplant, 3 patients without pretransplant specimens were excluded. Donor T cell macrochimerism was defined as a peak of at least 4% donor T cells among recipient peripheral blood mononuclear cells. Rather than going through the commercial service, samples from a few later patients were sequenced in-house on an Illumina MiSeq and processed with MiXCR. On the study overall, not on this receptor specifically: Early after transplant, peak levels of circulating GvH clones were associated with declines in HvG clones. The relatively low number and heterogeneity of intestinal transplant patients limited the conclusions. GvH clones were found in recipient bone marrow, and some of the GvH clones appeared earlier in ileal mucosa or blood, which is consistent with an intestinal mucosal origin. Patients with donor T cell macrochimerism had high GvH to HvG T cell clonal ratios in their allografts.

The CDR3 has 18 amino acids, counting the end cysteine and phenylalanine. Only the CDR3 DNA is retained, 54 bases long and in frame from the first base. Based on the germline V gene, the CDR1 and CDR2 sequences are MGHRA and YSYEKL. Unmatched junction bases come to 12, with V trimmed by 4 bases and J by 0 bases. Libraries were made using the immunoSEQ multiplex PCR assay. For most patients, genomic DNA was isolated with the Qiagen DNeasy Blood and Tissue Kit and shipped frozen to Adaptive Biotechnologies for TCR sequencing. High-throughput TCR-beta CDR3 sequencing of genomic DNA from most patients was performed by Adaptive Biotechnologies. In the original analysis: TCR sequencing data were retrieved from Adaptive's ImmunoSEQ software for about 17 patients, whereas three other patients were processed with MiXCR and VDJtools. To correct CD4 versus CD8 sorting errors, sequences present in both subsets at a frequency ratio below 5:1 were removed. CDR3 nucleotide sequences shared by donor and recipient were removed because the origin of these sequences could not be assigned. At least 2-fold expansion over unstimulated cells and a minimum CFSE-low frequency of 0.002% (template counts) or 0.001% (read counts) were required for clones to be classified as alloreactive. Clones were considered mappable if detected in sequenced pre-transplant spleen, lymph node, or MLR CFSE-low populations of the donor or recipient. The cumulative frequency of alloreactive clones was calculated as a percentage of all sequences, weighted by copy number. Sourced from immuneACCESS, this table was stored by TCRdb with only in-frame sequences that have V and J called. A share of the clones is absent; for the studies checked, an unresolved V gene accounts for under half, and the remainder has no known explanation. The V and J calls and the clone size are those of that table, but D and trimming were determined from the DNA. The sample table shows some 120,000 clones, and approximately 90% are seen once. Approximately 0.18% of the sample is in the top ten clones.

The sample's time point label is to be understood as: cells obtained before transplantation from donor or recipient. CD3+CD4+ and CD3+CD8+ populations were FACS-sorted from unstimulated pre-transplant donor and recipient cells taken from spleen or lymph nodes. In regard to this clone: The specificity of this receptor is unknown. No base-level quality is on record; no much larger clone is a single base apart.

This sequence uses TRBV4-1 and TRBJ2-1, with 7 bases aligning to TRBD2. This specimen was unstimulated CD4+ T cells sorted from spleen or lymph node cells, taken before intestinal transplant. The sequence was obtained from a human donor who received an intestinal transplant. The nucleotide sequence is TGCGCCAGCAGCCCCACGGTTACTAGCGTTAGCTCCTACAATGAGCAGTTCTTC. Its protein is CASSPTVTSVSSYNEQFF.